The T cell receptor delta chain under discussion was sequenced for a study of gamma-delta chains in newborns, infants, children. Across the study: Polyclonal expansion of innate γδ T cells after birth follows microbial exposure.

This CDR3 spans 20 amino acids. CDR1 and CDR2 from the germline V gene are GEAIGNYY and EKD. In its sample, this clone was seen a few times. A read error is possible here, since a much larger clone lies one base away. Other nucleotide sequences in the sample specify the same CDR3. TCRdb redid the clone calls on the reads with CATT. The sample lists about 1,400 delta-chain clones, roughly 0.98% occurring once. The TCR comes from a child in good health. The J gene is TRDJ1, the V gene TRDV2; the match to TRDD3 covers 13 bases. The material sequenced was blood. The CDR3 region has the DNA TGTGCCTGTGACACCCTCCGTACTGGGGGATACGGGTCGTACACCGATAAGCTCATCTTT. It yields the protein CACDTLRTGGYGSYTDKLIF.